This TCR beta chain came from a study of blood T cell repertoires in COVID-19. Looking at the study overall: PBMCs, B-cell-depleted T cells, or T cells provided the cDNA or gDNA that made up the material.

Per the original methods: Reference gene primer amplification in the assay estimated nucleated cell counts. Sequenced by immunoSEQ multiplex PCR; TCRdb stores in-frame clones only, minus some. D and trimming were read from the DNA, whereas the V and J calls and clone size are those reported in that table. Seen here are 200,000 to 250,000 clones, roughly nine tenths observed once, and the top ten hold around 9.6%. The CDR3 extends over 15 amino acids. In germline, CDR1 is SGHAT, CDR2 FQDESV (reference sequence). V lost 1 base and J lost 3; bases outside the gene matches: 5. Patients from Seattle were sampled longitudinally, starting during active infection.

V gene TRBV11-1 combines with J gene TRBJ2-7, with 8 bases identical to TRBD1. Material for sequencing was peripheral blood. This TCR was recovered from a woman aged 45 to 65 with COVID-19, enrolled during active disease. Here the CDR3 reads CASSLGTGPYYEQYF. CDR3 coding DNA: TGTGCCAGCAGCTTAGGGACAGGGCCCTACTACGAGCAGTACTTC. Combining the CDR3 with reference TRBV11-1 and TRBJ2-7 gives the whole variable domain EAEVAQSPRYKITEKSQAVAFWCDPISGHATLYWYRQILGQGPELLVQFQDESVVDDSQLPKDRFSAERLKGVDSTLKIQPAELGDSAMYLCASSLGTGPYYEQYFGPGTRLTVT.